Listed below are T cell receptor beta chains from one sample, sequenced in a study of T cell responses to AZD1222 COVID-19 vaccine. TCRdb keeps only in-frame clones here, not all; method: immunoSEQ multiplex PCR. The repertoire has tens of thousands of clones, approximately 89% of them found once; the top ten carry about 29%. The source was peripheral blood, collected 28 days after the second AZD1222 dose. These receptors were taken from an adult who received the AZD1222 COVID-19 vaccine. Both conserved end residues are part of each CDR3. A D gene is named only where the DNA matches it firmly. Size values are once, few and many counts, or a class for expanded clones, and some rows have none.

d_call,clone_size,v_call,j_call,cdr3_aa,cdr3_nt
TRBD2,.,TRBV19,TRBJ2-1,CASSLPNSGRGYEQFF,TGTGCCAGTAGTCTGCCCAATAGCGGGAGGGGCTATGAGCAGTTCTTC
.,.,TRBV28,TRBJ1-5,CASSLDSGWGNQPQHF,TGTGCCAGCAGTTTAGATTCGGGTTGGGGAAATCAGCCCCAGCATTTT
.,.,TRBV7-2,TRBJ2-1,CASSLGQINEQFF,TGTGCCAGCAGCTTAGGACAGATCAATGAGCAGTTCTTC
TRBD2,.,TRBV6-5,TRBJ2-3,CASLAGGPNTDTQYF,TGTGCCAGCCTAGCGGGAGGGCCTAACACAGATACGCAGTATTTT
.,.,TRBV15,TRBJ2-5,CATTTARGKETQYF,TGTGCCACAACCACGGCCAGGGGAAAAGAGACCCAGTACTTC
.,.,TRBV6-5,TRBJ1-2,CASSYGYTNYGYTF,TGTGCCAGCAGTTACGGTTACACTAACTATGGCTACACCTTC
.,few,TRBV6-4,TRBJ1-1,CASSRQAETEAFF,TGTGCCAGCAGTAGACAGGCTGAAACTGAAGCTTTCTTT
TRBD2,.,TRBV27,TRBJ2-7,CASSTPQIAGGPYVDSYEQYF,TGTGCCAGCAGTACCCCCCAAATAGCGGGAGGGCCTTACGTTGACTCCTACGAGCAGTACTTC
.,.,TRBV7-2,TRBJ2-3,CASSLKGGRDTQYF,TGTGCCAGCAGCTTAAAAGGGGGGAGAGATACGCAGTATTTT
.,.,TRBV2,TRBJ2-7,CASSEAYGIKVEQYF,TGTGCCAGCAGTGAAGCTTACGGGATCAAGGTCGAGCAGTACTTC
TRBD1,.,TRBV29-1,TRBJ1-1,CSVIRTGVTEAFF,TGCAGCGTTATACGGACAGGGGTGACTGAAGCTTTCTTT
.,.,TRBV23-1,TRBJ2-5,CASSYSTQYF,TGCGCCAGCTCCTATTCGACCCAGTACTTC
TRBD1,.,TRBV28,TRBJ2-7,CASSSQSGTGGKYEQYF,TGTGCCAGCAGTTCACAGTCCGGGACAGGGGGCAAGTACGAGCAGTACTTC
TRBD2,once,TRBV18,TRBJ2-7,CASSQGTSGSYEQYF,TGTGCCAGCTCACAAGGGACTAGCGGCTCCTACGAGCAGTACTTC
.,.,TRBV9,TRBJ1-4,CASSVNPRGMEEKLFF,TGTGCCAGCAGCGTTAACCCCAGGGGCATGGAGGAAAAACTGTTTTTT
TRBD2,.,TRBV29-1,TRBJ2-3,CSAWEGLTDTQYF,TGCAGCGCCTGGGAGGGGCTCACAGATACGCAGTATTTT
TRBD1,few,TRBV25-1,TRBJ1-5,CAIEVTGVWNQPQHF,TGTGCCATCGAAGTCACAGGGGTTTGGAATCAGCCCCAGCATTTT
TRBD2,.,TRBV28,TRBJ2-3,CASSNQGLAGGRTQYF,TGTGCCAGCAGTAACCAGGGACTAGCGGGAGGCCGTACGCAGTATTTT